This TCR beta chain is from a study of blood T cell repertoires in COVID-19. Allocation to cohorts depended on clinical history reported by the participants. Authors' analysis steps: Reference gene primer amplification in the assay estimated nucleated cell counts. Some clones are missing from TCRdb's copy, which holds only in-frame ones; the method was immunoSEQ multiplex PCR. V and J calls and clone size are those listed in that table; D and trimming were worked out from the DNA. The sample lists 250,000 or so clones, approximately 90% occurring once. The clonotype was recovered from a man aged 50-59 years who had been exposed to COVID-19. Input material: PBMCs or T cells enriched from blood (not recorded which).

CDR3 bases: TGTGCCAGCAGCCTTTTCCTTACGAGCTATGGCTACACCTTC. It yields the protein CASSLFLTSYGYTF. The chain employs TRBV3-1 (or the pseudogene TRBV3-2) and TRBJ1-2; D unclear. Germline CDR1 LGHDT, CDR2 YNNKEL (reference sequence). Trimming shortened V by 4 bases and J by 4 bases, and 13 bases separated the two germline ends. This CDR3 has 14 amino acids.